A selection of T cell receptor beta chains follows, all from one sample in a study of blood T cell repertoires in COVID-19. The repertoire was sequenced with immunoSEQ multiplex PCR; TCRdb's copy has only in-frame clones and lacks some. The sample shows 250,000 to 350,000 clones, about 87% of them seen only once. Sample: PBMCs or T cells enriched from blood (not recorded which). The source of these receptors is a woman aged 18 to 35 who had recovered from COVID-19. Both conserved end residues are part of each CDR3. The order of the fields is D gene, CDR3 length, J gene, V gene, clone size, CDR3 DNA, CDR3 protein. D genes are given only for firm matches. A clone size is listed for some rows: how often the clone was seen (once, few, many), or a class if it is expanded.

TRBD2 | 15 | TRBJ2-1 | TRBV19 | - | TGTGCCAGTAGCCTAGGGCTAGCGGGAGGTGTGGGGCAGTTCTTC | CASSLGLAGGVGQFF
TRBD2 | 13 | TRBJ2-1 | TRBV4-3 | - | TGCGCCAGCAGCCAGGGGGGGACTATTGAGCAGTTCTTC | CASSQGGTIEQFF
TRBD1 | 14 | TRBJ1-2 | TRBV5-1 | - | TGCGCCAGCAGCTTGGGTCGACAGGGCTATGGCTACACCTTC | CASSLGRQGYGYTF
- | 13 | TRBJ2-5 | TRBV5-4 | once | TGTGCCAGCAGCTTGGGCGGGGAAGAGACCCAGTACTTC | CASSLGGEETQYF
TRBD1 | 15 | TRBJ1-1 | TRBV7-9 | few | TGTGCCAGCAGCCGAACTTGGACAGGGAGCACTGAAGCTTTCTTT | CASSRTWTGSTEAFF
- | 17 | TRBJ2-1 | TRBV11-3 | - | TGTGCCAGCAGCCCTAGGGGGGGGCGAAGCTCCTACAATGAGCAGTTCTTC | CASSPRGGRSSYNEQFF
- | 15 | TRBJ2-2 | TRBV6-5 | once | TGTGCCAGCCTAAGTTACAGGGCGGCCACCGGGGAGCTGTTTTTT | CASLSYRAATGELFF
- | 15 | TRBJ2-5 | TRBV28 | - | TGTGCCAGCACCTGCTTACTAGTATCCCAAGAGACCCAGTACTTC | CASTCLLVSQETQYF
- | 14 | TRBJ2-2 | TRBV27 | - | TGTGCCACCACGGAGGGGCGCAACACCGGGGAGCTGTTTTTT | CATTEGRNTGELFF
- | 15 | TRBJ1-2 | TRBV28 | - | TGTGCCAGCAGGAGGGACTTCCCTTGGGGCTATGGCTACACCTTC | CASRRDFPWGYGYTF
TRBD1 | 13 | TRBJ2-7 | TRBV28 | few | TGTGCCAGCAGTCCGGGACAGGGTTCCGAGCAGTACTTC | CASSPGQGSEQYF
- | 14 | TRBJ1-5 | TRBV28 | - | TGTGCCAGCAGTCCACCGGGGAGTGGGCAGCCCCAGCATTTT | CASSPPGSGQPQHF
TRBD1 | 15 | TRBJ1-2 | TRBV12-5 | - | TGTGCTAGTGGTTTGGTAAGAGGGGGCTGCTATGGCTACACCTTC | CASGLVRGGCYGYTF
- | 13 | TRBJ1-2 | TRBV5-6 | few | TGTGCCAGCAGCTTGAATAGTTTGTATGGCTACACCTTC | CASSLNSLYGYTF
TRBD2 | 15 | TRBJ2-1 | TRBV9 | once | TGTGCCAGCAGCGGTCTAGCGGAGAACGTCAATGAGCAGTTCTTC | CASSGLAENVNEQFF
TRBD1 | 17 | TRBJ1-1 | TRBV5-1 | - | TGCGCCAGCAGCTTGGAGTGGACAGGGGGGCTGAACACTGAAGCTTTCTTT | CASSLEWTGGLNTEAFF
TRBD2 | 17 | TRBJ2-3 | TRBV27 | - | TGTGCCAGCAGTCCCCCCGGGACTAGCGGGTTTACAGATACGCAGTATTTT | CASSPPGTSGFTDTQYF
- | 13 | TRBJ2-1 | TRBV19 | - | TGTGCCAGTAGTGCACTCTCCTACAATGAGCAGTTCTTC | CASSALSYNEQFF
- | 13 | TRBJ2-2 | TRBV7-3 | once | TGTGCCAGCAGCCAAATGAACACCGGGGAGCTGTTTTTT | CASSQMNTGELFF
TRBD1 | 15 | TRBJ1-4 | TRBV5-4 | - | TGTGCCAGCAGCGCGAAGACAGGGTTGGATGAAAAACTGTTTTTT | CASSAKTGLDEKLFF
- | 16 | TRBJ1-2 | TRBV14 | - | TGTGCCAGCAGCCGGACGGGAGAGGGAGATCACTATGGCTACACCTTC | CASSRTGEGDHYGYTF
- | 15 | TRBJ1-3 | TRBV2 | - | TGTGCCAGCAGTGAATCAACAGGGACTGGAAACACCATATATTTT | CASSESTGTGNTIYF
TRBD1 | 15 | TRBJ2-1 | TRBV6-5 | - | TGTGCCAGCAGGAAGAGGGGGCTACCCTACAATGAGCAGTTCTTC | CASRKRGLPYNEQFF
TRBD2 | 16 | TRBJ2-1 | TRBV4-3 | - | TGCGCCAGCAGCCAAGGTGCGGGAGATTCCTACAATGAGCAGTTCTTC | CASSQGAGDSYNEQFF
- | 13 | TRBJ1-5 | TRBV28 | few | TGTGCCAGCACACAGGTAGGGGGTCAGCCCCAGCATTTT | CASTQVGGQPQHF
TRBD1 | 15 | TRBJ2-7 | TRBV15 | - | TGTGCCACCAGCAGAGACAGGGGGAGCTCCTACGAGCAGTACTTC | CATSRDRGSSYEQYF